The T cell receptor (beta chain) under discussion was sequenced for a study of Ad26.COV2.S vaccination and SARS-CoV-2 variants. Study summary: This donor came from the COV1001 trial of Ad26.COV2.S. Intramuscular Ad26.COV2.S at 5x10^10 or 1x10^11 viral particles. Study results and caveats: Breadth, reportedly substantial, characterized the spike-specific CD8+ and CD4+ T cell responses after vaccination.

In the case of this clone: Its antigen remains unknown.

Germline V gene sequence: CDR1 SNHLY, CDR2 FYNNEI. V was pared by 6 bases and J by 6 bases, with 12 bases between. The CDR3 runs to 14 residues. Sequencing used immunoSEQ multiplex PCR; TCRdb keeps in-frame clones, though not all of them. The sample consists of hundreds of thousands of clones, 89% of them appearing once. Described treatment: approximately 18 received Ad26.COV2.S at low or high dose, single or two shots; five or six received placebo; per-sample allocation not given. Collection of samples fell on day 63 after the first vaccine or placebo injection. The source was peripheral blood, collected in a trial of Ad26.COV2.S vaccine versus placebo. The rearrangement links TRBV2 to TRBJ1-6; no reliable D call. The TCR originated in a person between 18 and 59 years old who received the Ad26.COV2.S COVID-19 vaccine or a placebo. The CDR3 sequence is CASRWRNLNSPLHF. In DNA, the CDR3 is TGTGCCAGCAGATGGCGGAACCTTAATTCACCCCTCCACTTT.